The rows below give T cell receptor beta chains drawn from one sample of a study of vaccination effects on CD4 cells after COVID-19. No antigen has been assigned to these receptors. Repertoires were generated with immunoSEQ multiplex PCR, while TCRdb's copy carries only in-frame clones and drops some. Of roughly 70,000 clones in the sample, 70% to 85% are singletons; the top ten hold approximately 1.5%. The source was CD4+ T cells from PBMCs cultured with HCoV-229E spike peptides, collected after COVID-19 vaccination. These receptors originate from a human donor who received a COVID-19 vaccine. CDR3s include the opening cysteine and the closing phenylalanine or tryptophan. The order of the fields is clone size, D gene, V gene, J gene, CDR3 DNA, CDR3 protein. D genes are given only for firm matches. Clone size is given for some rows only: seen once, a few or many times, or a class if the clone is expanded.

size: .
D: .
V: TRBV5-4
J: TRBJ2-3
DNA: TGTGCCAGCAGCTTCAGTGCTAGCACAGATACGCAGTATTTT
CDR3: CASSFSASTDTQYF

size: .
D: .
V: TRBV30
J: TRBJ2-5
DNA: TGTGCCTGGAGTGTACAAGACCCCAAGTACTTC
CDR3: CAWSVQDPKYF

size: .
D: .
V: TRBV18
J: TRBJ1-4
DNA: TGTGCCAGCTCACCACTCTCGACGATTGAAAAACTGTTTTTT
CDR3: CASSPLSTIEKLFF

size: .
D: TRBD2
V: TRBV19
J: TRBJ2-3
DNA: TGTGCCAGTAGTATAGTGGCGGGGGGGCTTGATACGCAGTATTTT
CDR3: CASSIVAGGLDTQYF

size: .
D: .
V: TRBV6-5
J: TRBJ2-5
DNA: TGTGCCAGCAAATTGGGGGTTGGAACTCAAGAGACCCAGTACTTC
CDR3: CASKLGVGTQETQYF

size: .
D: TRBD2
V: TRBV12-5
J: TRBJ2-3
DNA: TGTGCTAGTTGCTCTGGGGGGAGGGCAGATACGCAGTATTTT
CDR3: CASCSGGRADTQYF

size: once
D: .
V: TRBV12-3/TRBV12-4
J: TRBJ2-5
DNA: TGTGCCAGCAGTTTGGTCTCGGAGACCCAGTACTTC
CDR3: CASSLVSETQYF

size: .
D: .
V: TRBV28
J: TRBJ2-2
DNA: TGTGCCAGCAGTTTTGGCAGGATCGCAGCCAGGGGGCTGTTTTTT
CDR3: CASSFGRIAARGLFF

size: .
D: .
V: TRBV7-8
J: TRBJ2-2
DNA: TGTGCCAGCAGCTTAGGGAGGGGGGCTTCCGGGGAGCTGTTTTTT
CDR3: CASSLGRGASGELFF

size: .
D: TRBD1
V: TRBV18
J: TRBJ1-2
DNA: TGTGCCAGCTCACCCGACAGGGGAGGCGGTGGCTACACCTTC
CDR3: CASSPDRGGGGYTF

size: .
D: .
V: TRBV19
J: TRBJ2-2
DNA: TGTGCCAGTAGTATCTCCGGGAACACCGGGGAGCTGTTTTTT
CDR3: CASSISGNTGELFF

size: .
D: .
V: TRBV30
J: TRBJ1-2
DNA: TGTGCCTGGAGTTTGAGCCCTAAGGGATATGGCTACACCTTC
CDR3: CAWSLSPKGYGYTF

size: .
D: TRBD1
V: TRBV30
J: TRBJ1-2
DNA: TGTGCCTGGAGTGGACAGGGGTGGGGCTACACCTTC
CDR3: CAWSGQGWGYTF

size: once
D: .
V: TRBV5-4
J: TRBJ2-2
DNA: TGTGCCAGCAGCTTGGAGGGGGGCCTCGATAGCGGGGAGCTGTTTTTT
CDR3: CASSLEGGLDSGELFF

size: .
D: TRBD1
V: TRBV5-1
J: TRBJ1-2
DNA: TGCGCCAGCAGCTTTAATCCGGGACAGGGCTATGGCTACACCTTC
CDR3: CASSFNPGQGYGYTF

size: .
D: TRBD2
V: TRBV7-2
J: TRBJ2-5
DNA: TGTGCCAGCAGCTTAGGACTAGCGGGGGGGCAAGAGACCCAGTACTTC
CDR3: CASSLGLAGGQETQYF

size: .
D: TRBD1
V: TRBV7-2
J: TRBJ1-4
DNA: TGTGCCAGCAGCTCGGACAGGGGGTGGGAAAAACTGTTTTTT
CDR3: CASSSDRGWEKLFF

size: few
D: .
V: TRBV28
J: TRBJ1-4
DNA: TGTGCCAGCAGAGATGATTTAACTAATGAAAAACTGTTTTTT
CDR3: CASRDDLTNEKLFF

size: .
D: TRBD2
V: TRBV5-4
J: TRBJ2-3
DNA: TGTGCCAGCAGCTTGAGGGGGACTAGCGGGCGTATGGATACGCAGTATTTT
CDR3: CASSLRGTSGRMDTQYF

size: .
D: .
V: TRBV18
J: TRBJ2-3
DNA: TGTGCCAGCTCACCACCGTCGGGCAGCACAGATACGCAGTATTTT
CDR3: CASSPPSGSTDTQYF

size: .
D: .
V: TRBV7-9
J: TRBJ1-1
DNA: TGTGCCAGCAGCTTAGATCCGAACACTGAAGCTTTCTTT
CDR3: CASSLDPNTEAFF

size: .
D: .
V: TRBV25-1
J: TRBJ2-5
DNA: TGTGCCAGCAGTGACCCCCTAGTCCAAGAGACCCAGTACTTC
CDR3: CASSDPLVQETQYF

size: .
D: TRBD2
V: TRBV14
J: TRBJ2-1
DNA: TGTGCCAGCAGCCAAACTAGCGTGCGACCCGACAATGAGCAGTTCTTC
CDR3: CASSQTSVRPDNEQFF

size: .
D: .
V: TRBV5-1
J: TRBJ2-1
DNA: TGCGCCAGCAGCTCCATACAGGGAAGGGACAATGAGCAGTTCTTC
CDR3: CASSSIQGRDNEQFF

size: .
D: .
V: TRBV6-6
J: TRBJ1-4
DNA: TGTGCCAGCAGTTACTACGGTGAAAAACTGTTTTTT
CDR3: CASSYYGEKLFF

size: .
D: .
V: TRBV2
J: TRBJ1-2
DNA: TGTGCCAGCAGTGTAGAGAACAACTATGGCTACACCTTC
CDR3: CASSVENNYGYTF

size: .
D: .
V: TRBV12-3/TRBV12-4
J: TRBJ1-3
DNA: TGTGCCAGCAGTTGGGGAAACACCATATATTTT
CDR3: CASSWGNTIYF

size: .
D: .
V: TRBV30
J: TRBJ1-6
DNA: TGTGCCTGGAACAGGGATAATTCACCCCTCCACTTT
CDR3: CAWNRDNSPLHF

size: .
D: TRBD1
V: TRBV19
J: TRBJ1-5
DNA: TGTGCCAGTAGACGACAGGGCTTTCAGCCCCAGCATTTT
CDR3: CASRRQGFQPQHF